This TCR beta chain was sequenced during a study of blood T cells in healthy people across ages. Germline CDR1 is DFQATT and CDR2 is SNEGSKA (reference sequence). Between the trimmed V and J ends, which lost 6 bases and 3 bases, there was a span of 21 bases. CDR3 length equals 15 residues. Sample-barcoded 5' priming and a J-beta primer mix drove a second PCR of about 6 to 12 cycles. With 12 random nucleotides, a template-switch adaptor tagged each individual cDNA molecule. At least 2.5 million CDR3-containing paired-end reads were obtained per sample. TCRdb redid the calling of the 5' RACE reads with MiXCR, one entry per CDR3 protein. The sample includes about 1.6 million distinct CDR3 sequences, roughly 32% of them seen just once.

Sample: blood. V usage is TRBV20-1 and J usage is TRBJ2-7, with D possibly matching TRBD2 (6 bases). This TCR came from a woman in her 30s in good health. The CDR3 nucleotides are TGCAGTGCCCCCGAGGCTAGCGATAGTTTCTACGAGCAGTACTTC. The encoded protein is CSAPEASDSFYEQYF.